These T cell receptor beta chains were read from a single sample in a study of PD-1 blockade in classical Hodgkin lymphoma. Produced via immunoSEQ multiplex PCR; TCRdb's table is partial and in-frame only. The table lists 13,000 to 15,000 clones, 70% to 90% of them singletons. The sequencing used peripheral blood mononuclear cells (PBMCs), collected at baseline. These receptors were obtained from a human donor with classical Hodgkin lymphoma. CDR3s include the opening cysteine and the closing phenylalanine or tryptophan. A D gene is named only where the DNA matches it firmly. The size field is filled for only some rows; it gives once, few, many or a size class.

J gene	CDR3 length	V gene	D gene	clone size	CDR3 DNA	CDR3 protein
TRBJ2-3	15	TRBV5-1	TRBD1	NA	TGCGCCAGCAGCAAGACAGGGGGCGAGATAGATACGCAGTATTTT	CASSKTGGEIDTQYF
TRBJ2-1	15	TRBV29-1	NA	NA	TGCAGCGTTGAAGATCATGATACACCCTACAATGAGCAGTTCTTC	CSVEDHDTPYNEQFF
TRBJ2-5	16	TRBV6-5	NA	few	TGTGCCAGCAGTTACTCGAAAGGGTCCAGGGAGGAGACCCAGTACTTC	CASSYSKGSREETQYF
TRBJ1-5	15	TRBV6-6	NA	NA	TGTGCCAGCAGTTTTATCGAGTTAAGCAATCAGCCCCAGCATTTT	CASSFIELSNQPQHF
TRBJ1-1	15	TRBV5-1	NA	NA	TGCGCCAGCAGCTTGCTAAGTTCCACGAACACTGAAGCTTTCTTT	CASSLLSSTNTEAFF
TRBJ2-4	16	TRBV7-9	TRBD2	NA	TGTGCCAGCAGCTTAGGTCCAGCGGGAGGCAAAAACATTCAGTACTTC	CASSLGPAGGKNIQYF
TRBJ2-5	12	TRBV29-1	TRBD2	NA	TGCAGCGTACAAGCGGGAGGTGAGACCCAGTACTTC	CSVQAGGETQYF
TRBJ1-1	15	TRBV9	NA	NA	TGTGCCAGCAGCTCTAGTTCGGGGGTGAACACTGAAGCTTTCTTT	CASSSSSGVNTEAFF
TRBJ1-2	15	TRBV4-1	NA	NA	TGCGCCAGCAGCCAAGATGGGGACGTCTACTATGGCTACACCTTC	CASSQDGDVYYGYTF
TRBJ1-2	16	TRBV2	NA	NA	TGTGCCAGCAGTGAAATTAGCCGACAGGCAAACTATGGCTACACCTTC	CASSEISRQANYGYTF
TRBJ2-1	16	TRBV15	NA	NA	TGTGCCACCAGCCCGACACAGCGGGCCGGCTACAATGAGCAGTTCTTC	CATSPTQRAGYNEQFF
TRBJ1-1	15	TRBV19	TRBD1	NA	TGTGCCAGTAGTATCCTGGGACAGGGGAACACTGAAGCTTTCTTT	CASSILGQGNTEAFF
TRBJ1-4	16	TRBV5-1	TRBD1	NA	TGCGCCAGCAGCGTAGGACAGGGGACTTCTAATGAAAAACTGTTTTTT	CASSVGQGTSNEKLFF
TRBJ2-3	15	TRBV2	TRBD1	NA	TGTGCCAGCAGCGACACAGGGGGCGGCACAGATACGCAGTATTTT	CASSDTGGGTDTQYF
TRBJ1-4	14	TRBV7-9	NA	NA	TGTGCCAGCAGCTTCAACATGGGAACCCCGAAACTGTTTTTT	CASSFNMGTPKLFF
TRBJ2-7	15	TRBV6-5	TRBD1	NA	TGTGCCAGCAGACAAAACCGGGACAGGGTATCCGAGCAGTACTTC	CASRQNRDRVSEQYF
TRBJ2-7	17	TRBV11-2	TRBD1	NA	TGTGCCAGCAGCACCTATCTCGGACAGGGATGGTCCTACGAGCAGTACTTC	CASSTYLGQGWSYEQYF
TRBJ1-2	13	TRBV30	NA	NA	TGTGCCTGGAGCCTTACCCGCTCCCATGGCTACACCTTC	CAWSLTRSHGYTF
TRBJ2-7	16	TRBV5-1	TRBD1	NA	TGCGCCAGCAGCTTGGACCCCGGGACAGTTGCCTACGAGCAGTACTTC	CASSLDPGTVAYEQYF
TRBJ2-7	15	TRBV2	NA	once	TGTGCCAGCAGTGTTGGAGGGGGGAACTCCTACGAGCAGTACTTC	CASSVGGGNSYEQYF
TRBJ1-1	14	TRBV19	NA	NA	TGTGCCAGTAGTATAGTCTCTGGGTCCACTGAAGCTTTCTTT	CASSIVSGSTEAFF
TRBJ1-2	15	TRBV10-3	TRBD1	NA	TGTGCCATCAGCGACAGGGGGCAAGCTAACTATGGCTACACCTTC	CAISDRGQANYGYTF
TRBJ2-7	16	TRBV27	NA	NA	TGTGCCAGCAGTTTATACGCGACAGCGGTAAGCTACGAGCAGTACTTC	CASSLYATAVSYEQYF
TRBJ1-1	13	TRBV7-9	NA	NA	TGTGCCAGCAGCTCGGGACTGAACACTGAAGCTTTCTTT	CASSSGLNTEAFF
TRBJ2-1	12	TRBV9	TRBD2	once	TGTGCCAGTGGAACGGGGGGTGGTGAGCAGTTCTTC	CASGTGGGEQFF
TRBJ1-1	13	TRBV10-1	NA	NA	TGCGCCAGCAGTGAGGGGATGAACACTGAAGCTTTCTTT	CASSEGMNTEAFF
TRBJ1-2	11	TRBV19	NA	NA	TGTGCCAGCCAGACAGCGTATGGCTACACCTTC	CASQTAYGYTF
TRBJ2-1	12	TRBV5-1	NA	NA	TGCGCCAGCAGCTCATCCCTAAATGAGCAGTTCTTC	CASSSSLNEQFF